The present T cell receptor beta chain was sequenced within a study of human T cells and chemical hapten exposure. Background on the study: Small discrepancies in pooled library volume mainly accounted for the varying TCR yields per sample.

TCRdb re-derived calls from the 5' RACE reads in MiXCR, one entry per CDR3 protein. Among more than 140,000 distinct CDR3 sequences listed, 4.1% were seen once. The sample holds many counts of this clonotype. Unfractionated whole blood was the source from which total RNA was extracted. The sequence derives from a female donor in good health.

The CDR3 is CASILLIGDTEAFF. The CDR3 nucleotides read TGTGCCAGCATCTTGCTCATCGGGGACACTGAAGCTTTCTTT. This sequence joins TRBV28 and TRBJ1-1; D call uncertain. The length of the CDR3 is 14 residues. Germline V gives CDR1 MDHEN, CDR2 SYDVKM. With 7 bases removed from V and 3 bases from J, the gap between germline ends came to 15 bases.